This TCR beta chain was found in a study of blood T cell repertoires in COVID-19. Study details: Sites in the United States, Italy and Spain provided acute and convalescent COVID-19 samples. The cDNA or gDNA used as material had been derived from T cells, B-cell-depleted T cells, or PBMCs.

Method: immunoSEQ multiplex PCR; TCRdb's copy keeps in-frame clones and lacks some. The sample carries 200,000 to 250,000 clones, roughly 80% recorded once. The CDR3 is made up of 15 amino acids. V lost 0 bases and J lost 0, with 8 bases in between. Germline V lookup: CDR1 MRHNA, CDR2 SNTAGT. The receptor was derived from a man under 40 with active or convalescent COVID-19. The V call is TRBV6-4, the J call TRBJ1-1; no clear D. The sequenced material came from peripheral blood. The CDR3 nucleotides are TGTGCCAGCAGTGACTCCCCAGGTATGAACACTGAAGCTTTCTTT. Encoded protein: CASSDSPGMNTEAFF.